This T cell receptor beta chain was documented in a study of T cell responses to AZD1222 COVID-19 vaccine. The protocol was immunoSEQ multiplex PCR, while the TCRdb copy is restricted to in-frame clones and leaves out a portion. The table includes over 130,000 clones, roughly 90% detected once. The V end was cut by 8 bases, the J end by 3 bases, with 18 bases between. The CDR3 spans 15 residues. CDR1 is SNHLY, CDR2 FYNNEI, per germline. The receptor was derived from an adult who received the AZD1222 COVID-19 vaccine. This chain joins TRBV2 and TRBJ2-3; the D gene is possibly TRBD2 (6 bases). Specimen: peripheral blood, collected 28 days after the second AZD1222 dose. Here the CDR3 reads CASGALATLTDTQYF. In DNA, the CDR3 is TGTGCCAGCGGGGCTCTAGCGACCTTAACAGATACGCAGTATTTT.